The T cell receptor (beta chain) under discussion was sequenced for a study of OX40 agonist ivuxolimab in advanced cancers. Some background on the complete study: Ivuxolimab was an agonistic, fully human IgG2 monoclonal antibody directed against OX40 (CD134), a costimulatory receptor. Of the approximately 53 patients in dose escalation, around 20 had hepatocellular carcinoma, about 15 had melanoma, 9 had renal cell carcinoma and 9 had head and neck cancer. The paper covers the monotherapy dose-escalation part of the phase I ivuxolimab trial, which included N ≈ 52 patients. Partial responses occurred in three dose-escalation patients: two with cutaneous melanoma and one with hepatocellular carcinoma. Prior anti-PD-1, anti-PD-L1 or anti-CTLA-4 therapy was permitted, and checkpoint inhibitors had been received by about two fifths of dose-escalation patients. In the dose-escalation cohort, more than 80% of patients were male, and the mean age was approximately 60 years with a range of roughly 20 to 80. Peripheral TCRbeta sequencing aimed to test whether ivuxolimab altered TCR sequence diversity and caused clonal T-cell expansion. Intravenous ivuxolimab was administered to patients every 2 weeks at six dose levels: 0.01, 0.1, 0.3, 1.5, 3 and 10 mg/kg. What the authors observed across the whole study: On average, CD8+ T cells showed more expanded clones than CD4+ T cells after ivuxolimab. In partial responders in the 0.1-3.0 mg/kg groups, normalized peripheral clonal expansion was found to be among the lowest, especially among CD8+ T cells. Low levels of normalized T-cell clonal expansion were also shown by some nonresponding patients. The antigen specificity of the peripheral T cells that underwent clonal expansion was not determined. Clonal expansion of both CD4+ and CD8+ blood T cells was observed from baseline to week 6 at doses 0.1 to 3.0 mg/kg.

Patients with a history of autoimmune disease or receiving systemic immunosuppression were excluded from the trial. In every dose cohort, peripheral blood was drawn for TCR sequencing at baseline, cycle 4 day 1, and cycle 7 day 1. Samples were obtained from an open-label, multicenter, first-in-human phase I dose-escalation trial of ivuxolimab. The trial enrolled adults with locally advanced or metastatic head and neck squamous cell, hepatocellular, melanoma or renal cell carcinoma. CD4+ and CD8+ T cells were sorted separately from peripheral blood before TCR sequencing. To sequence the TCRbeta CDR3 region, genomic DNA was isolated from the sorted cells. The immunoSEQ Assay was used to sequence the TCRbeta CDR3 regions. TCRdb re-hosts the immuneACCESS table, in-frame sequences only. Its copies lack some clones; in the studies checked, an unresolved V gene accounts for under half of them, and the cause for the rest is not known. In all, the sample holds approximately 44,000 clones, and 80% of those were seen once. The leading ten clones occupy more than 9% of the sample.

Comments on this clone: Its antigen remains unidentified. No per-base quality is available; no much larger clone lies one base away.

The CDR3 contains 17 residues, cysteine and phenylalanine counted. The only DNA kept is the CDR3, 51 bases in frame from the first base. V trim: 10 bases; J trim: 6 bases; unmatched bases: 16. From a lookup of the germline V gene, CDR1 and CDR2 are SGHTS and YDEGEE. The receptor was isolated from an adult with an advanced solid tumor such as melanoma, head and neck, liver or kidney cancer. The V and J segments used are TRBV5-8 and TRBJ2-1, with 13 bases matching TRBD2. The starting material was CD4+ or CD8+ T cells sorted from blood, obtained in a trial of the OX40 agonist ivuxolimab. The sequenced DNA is TGTGCCGGTAGGACTAGCGGGAGAGGAGTGGTCGGCAATGAGCAGTTCTTC. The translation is CAGRTSGRGVVGNEQFF.